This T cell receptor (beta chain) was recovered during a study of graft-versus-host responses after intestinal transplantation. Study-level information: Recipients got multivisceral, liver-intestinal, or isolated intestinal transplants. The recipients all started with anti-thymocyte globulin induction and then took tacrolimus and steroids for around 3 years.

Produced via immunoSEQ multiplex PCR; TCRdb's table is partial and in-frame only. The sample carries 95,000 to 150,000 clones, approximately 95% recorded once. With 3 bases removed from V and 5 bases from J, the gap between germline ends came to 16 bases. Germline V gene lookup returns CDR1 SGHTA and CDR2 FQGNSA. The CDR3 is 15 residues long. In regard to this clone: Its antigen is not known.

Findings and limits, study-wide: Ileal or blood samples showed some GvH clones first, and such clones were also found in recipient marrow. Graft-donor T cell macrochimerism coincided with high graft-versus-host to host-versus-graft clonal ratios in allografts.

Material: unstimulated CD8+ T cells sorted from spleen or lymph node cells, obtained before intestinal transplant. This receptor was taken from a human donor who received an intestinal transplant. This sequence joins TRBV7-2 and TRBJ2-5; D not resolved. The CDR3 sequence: CASSFGQTRSETQYF. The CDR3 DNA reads TGTGCCAGCAGCTTCGGTCAAACGAGGAGTGAGACCCAGTACTTC.